The present T cell receptor (beta chain) was sequenced within a study of blood T cell repertoires in COVID-19. Study context: From T cells, B-cell-depleted T cells, or PBMCs came the material, which was cDNA or gDNA.

The CDR3 length is 15 residues. V gave up 6 bases and J gave up 3 bases; unmatched junction bases: 7. CDR1 is MNHEY, CDR2 SMNVEV, per germline (reference sequence). Symptom resolution, clearance, or two negative PCRs marked the recovered donors of Cohort 3. The table came from immunoSEQ multiplex PCR; TCRdb's copy has only in-frame clones and leaves some out. The table has fewer than 400,000 clones, roughly 90% seen once; the top ten hold about 1.8%. The source is a woman aged 30 to 39 who had recovered from COVID-19. The gene calls are TRBV27 and TRBJ1-4; the match to TRBD1 covers 7 bases. The sequenced sample consisted of PBMCs or T cells enriched from blood (not recorded which). In DNA, the CDR3 is TGTGCCAGCAGAGGTGTGGGGACAGCTAATGAAAAACTGTTTTTT. Translation gives CASRGVGTANEKLFF.